This T cell receptor (beta chain) was identified in a study of T-cell memory formation after mild COVID-19. About the research overall: Across donors, TCR clusters were largely donor specific. Study-level results: Mainly in CM and EM were contracting CD4+ clones; CD8+ were in EMRA. Cross-reactive memory apparently joined, as some responding clones appeared in pre-infection memory. For second-wave clones that peaked at day 37, SARS-CoV-2 specificity went unverified.

The CDR3 runs to 14 residues. From germline, CDR1 is LGHDT and CDR2 YNNKEL (reference sequence). V lost 3 bases and J lost 1, with 9 bases in between. With regard to this clonotype: Its antigen is currently unknown.

TCRdb independently ran MiXCR on the 5' RACE reads; one entry per CDR3 protein. Of roughly 580,000 distinct CDR3 sequences in the sample, over 15% were seen once. The J gene is TRBJ1-1, the V gene TRBV3-1; D is possibly TRBD1 (6 bases). The TCR sequence derives from an adult woman who had mild COVID-19 (a few samples of this study predate the infection). Cell type and time point are not known. Sequencing used PBMCs or a T cell subset sorted from them (not recorded which). This chain's CDR3 is CASSHSDRNTEAFF. The DNA for the CDR3 is TGTGCCAGCAGCCATTCGGACAGGAACACTGAAGCTTTCTTT.